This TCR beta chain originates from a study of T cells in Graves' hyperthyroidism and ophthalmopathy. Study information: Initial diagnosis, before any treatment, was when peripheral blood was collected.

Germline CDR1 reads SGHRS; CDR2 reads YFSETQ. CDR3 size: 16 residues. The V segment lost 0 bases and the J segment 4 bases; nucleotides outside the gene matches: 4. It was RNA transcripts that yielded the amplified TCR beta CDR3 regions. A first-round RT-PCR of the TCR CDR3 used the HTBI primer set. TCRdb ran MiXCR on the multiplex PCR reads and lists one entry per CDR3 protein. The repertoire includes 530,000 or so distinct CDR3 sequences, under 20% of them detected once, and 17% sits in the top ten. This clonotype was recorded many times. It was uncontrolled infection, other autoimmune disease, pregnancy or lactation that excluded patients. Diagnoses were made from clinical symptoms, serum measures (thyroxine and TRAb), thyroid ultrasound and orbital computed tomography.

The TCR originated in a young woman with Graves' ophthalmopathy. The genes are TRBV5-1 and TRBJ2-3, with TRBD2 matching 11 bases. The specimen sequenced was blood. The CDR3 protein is CASSLDLAGGSDTQYF. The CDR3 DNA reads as TGCGCCAGCAGCTTGGATCTAGCGGGAGGATCAGATACGCAGTATTTT.